Each of the 11 T cell receptor beta chains below was sequenced from the same sample in a study of cytomegalovirus exposure and HLA in healthy donors. The protocol was immunoSEQ multiplex PCR, while the TCRdb copy is restricted to in-frame clones and leaves out a portion. The profile shows 250,000 to 300,000 clones, 80% to 90% of them singletons. Specimen: PBMCs. These receptors came from a woman in her late teens or twenties in good health and CMV-seronegative.

The chain links TRBV6-1 to TRBJ2-5, with unresolved D. There are 12 residues in the CDR3. Germline values: CDR1 MNHNS, CDR2 SASEGT. Trimming shortened V by 0 bases and J by 9 bases, and 8 bases separated the two germline ends. The DNA for the CDR3 is TGTGCCAGCAGTGAAGCCAGGTCCGCCCAGTACTTC. Translated, it gives CASSEARSAQYF.

This clone was recorded once. This chain links TRBV30 with TRBJ1-1; 9 positions match TRBD1. V gave up 4 bases and J gave up 0 bases; unmatched junction bases: 3. The CDR3 contains 14 residues. The germline CDR1 and CDR2 sequences are GTSNPN and SVGIG (reference sequence). The CDR3 nucleotides are TGTGCCTGGAAGGGACAGGGATTGAACACTGAAGCTTTCTTT. The encoded protein is CAWKGQGLNTEAFF.

The chain joins TRBV4-3 to TRBJ2-2, with 8 nucleotides matching TRBD1. The germline V gene has CDR1 LGHNA and CDR2 YSLEER. The CDR3 runs 16 residues. J lost 3 bases, V lost 1 base, and 4 bases had no gene match. The CDR3 protein is CASSQVGTGYTGELFF. CDR3 in DNA: TGCGCCAGCAGCCAAGTAGGGACAGGATACACCGGGGAGCTGTTTTTT.

The gene calls are TRBV18 and TRBJ1-4; D is ambiguous. This CDR3 spans 13 amino acids. Per the germline V gene, CDR1 is KGHSH and CDR2 is LQKENI. V shed 4 bases and J shed 7 bases, with 10 bases lying between them. CDR3: CASSLHTGEKLFF. CDR3 nucleotide sequence: TGTGCCAGCTCACTACATACGGGTGAAAAACTGTTTTTT.

In regard to this clone: The junction does not match germline at one end; this may be a read error. The chain employs TRBV9 and TRBJ1-1; 11 nucleotides align to TRBD1. From germline, CDR1 is SGDLS and CDR2 YYNGEE. The CDR3 runs to 12 residues. The CDR3 DNA follows: TGTGCCAGCAGCCCAGGACAGGGGGCGGCTATATTT. It encodes CASSPGQGAAIF.

In nucleotides, the CDR3 is TGTGCCAGCAGCCTAGCGGGAGTGGGGGAGCAGTACTTC. Its protein product is CASSLAGVGEQYF. This chain links TRBV5-4 with TRBJ2-7; 10 bases match TRBD2. The germline V gene has CDR1 SGHNT and CDR2 YYREEE (reference sequence). The V gene end was trimmed by 4 bases and the J gene end by 7 bases; junction bases not matched to a gene: 5. This CDR3 has 13 amino acids.

This clone was picked up one time. The chain couples TRBV9 to TRBJ2-7; TRBD2 might be the D (6 bases). Trimming cost V 0 bases and J 2 bases, with 9 bases left between them. The CDR3 has 14 residues. Germline CDR1 reads SGDLS; CDR2 reads YYNGEE. CDR3 nucleotide sequence: TGTGCCAGCAGCGTAGGTCTAGCGACCTACGAGCAGTACTTC. Translation: CASSVGLATYEQYF. The whole variable domain, remainder taken from reference TRBV9 and TRBJ2-7, is DSGVTQTPKHLITATGQRVTLRCSPRSGDLSVYWYQQSLDQGLQFLIQYYNGEERAKGNILERFSAQQFPDLHSELNLSSLELGDSALYFCASSVGLATYEQYFGPGTRLTVT.

This chain connects TRBV9 to TRBJ1-1; D remains ambiguous. Trimming removed 0 bases from V and 1 base from J, with 10 bases in between. CDR1 SGDLS and CDR2 YYNGEE come from the germline V gene. The CDR3 runs to 15 residues. This chain's CDR3 is CASSVEKGGNTEAFF. CDR3 sequence (DNA): TGTGCCAGCAGCGTAGAAAAGGGAGGGAACACTGAAGCTTTCTTT.

J is TRBJ1-5 and V is TRBV18; D gene unclear. V was clipped by 6 bases and J by 4 bases, with 16 bases between them. This CDR3 has 15 residues. Germline values: CDR1 KGHSH, CDR2 LQKENI. The DNA of the CDR3 is TGTGCCAGCTCCCCCGGGGTCACCAATAATCAGCCCCAGCATTTT. It yields the protein CASSPGVTNNQPQHF.

This clone appeared a few times. This rearrangement joins TRBV28 to TRBJ2-7; possible D gene TRBD2, 6 bases. CDR1 and CDR2 from the germline V gene are MDHEN and SYDVKM. This CDR3 comprises 15 residues. Trimming stripped 1 base from V and 2 bases from J, with 12 bases between. The CDR3 DNA reads as TGTGCCAGCAGTTTATACTCAGCGGGTGCCTACGAGCAGTACTTC. Translation gives CASSLYSAGAYEQYF.

The V gene is TRBV7-9, the J gene TRBJ1-1, with D perhaps matching TRBD1 (5 bases). This CDR3 contains 14 residues. Trimming removed 7 bases from V and 4 bases from J, with 16 bases in between. Germline lookup yields CDR1 SEHNR and CDR2 FQNEAQ (reference sequence). CDR3 loop: CASTLSGGSTEAFF. CDR3 DNA sequence: TGTGCCAGCACCCTCAGTGGGGGGAGCACTGAAGCTTTCTTT.